This T cell receptor (beta chain) was documented in a study of regulatory T cells in long-lasting Graves disease. The CDR3 consists of 12 residues. Per the germline V gene, CDR1 is MNHNS and CDR2 is SASEGT. The V and J ends lost 6 bases and 2 bases respectively, with 8 bases between them. Building of the TCR beta libraries involved iRepertoire HTBI primers and Arm-PCR of CDR3 regions. TCRdb itself ran the multiplex PCR reads through MiXCR, one entry per CDR3 protein. This table holds more than 350,000 distinct CDR3 sequences, just under 15% found once. The time point denotes: newly diagnosed GD, antithyroid drugs for less than 3 months. Isolated PBMC RNA provided the starting material for the TCR library. These data are also associated with another study on T cells in Graves' hyperthyroidism and ophthalmopathy. From that paper: Primed by the HTBI set, a first-round RT-PCR was run on the TCR CDR3.

V usage is TRBV6-1 and J usage is TRBJ2-7; D remains unclear. The sample consisted of peripheral blood mononuclear cells (PBMCs), taken at new diagnosis, from a patient treated with antithyroid drugs. The clonotype was recovered from a woman aged 25 to 39 with Graves disease. CDR3 sequence (DNA): TGTGCCAGCAGCCAGACCCCCTACGAGCAGTACTTC. This encodes CASSQTPYEQYF.